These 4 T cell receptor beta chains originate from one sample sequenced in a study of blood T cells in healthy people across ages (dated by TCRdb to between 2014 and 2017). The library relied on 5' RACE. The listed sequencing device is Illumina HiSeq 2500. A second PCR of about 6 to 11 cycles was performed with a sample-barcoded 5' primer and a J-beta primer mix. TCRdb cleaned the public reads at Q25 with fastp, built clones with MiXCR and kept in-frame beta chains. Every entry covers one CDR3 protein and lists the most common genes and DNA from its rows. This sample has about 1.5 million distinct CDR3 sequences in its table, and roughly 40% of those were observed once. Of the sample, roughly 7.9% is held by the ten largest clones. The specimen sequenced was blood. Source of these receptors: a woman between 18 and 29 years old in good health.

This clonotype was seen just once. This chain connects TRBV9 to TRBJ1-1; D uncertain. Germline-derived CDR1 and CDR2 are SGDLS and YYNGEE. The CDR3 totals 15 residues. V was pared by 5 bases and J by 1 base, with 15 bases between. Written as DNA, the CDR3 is TGTGCCAGCAGTCCCACGACATGGAGGAACACTGAAGCTTTCTTT. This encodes CASSPTTWRNTEAFF.

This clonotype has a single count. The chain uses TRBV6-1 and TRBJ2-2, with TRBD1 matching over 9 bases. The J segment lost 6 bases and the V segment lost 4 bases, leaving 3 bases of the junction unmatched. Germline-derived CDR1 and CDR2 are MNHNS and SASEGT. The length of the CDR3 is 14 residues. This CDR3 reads CASSGDRVSGELFF. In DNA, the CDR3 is TGTGCCAGCAGTGGGGACAGGGTTTCCGGGGAGCTGTTTTTT.

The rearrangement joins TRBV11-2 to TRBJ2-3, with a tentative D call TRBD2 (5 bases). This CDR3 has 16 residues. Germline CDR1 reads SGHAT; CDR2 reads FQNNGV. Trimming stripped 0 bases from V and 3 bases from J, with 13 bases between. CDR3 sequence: CASSLESSGSTDTQYF. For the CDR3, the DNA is TGTGCCAGCAGCTTAGAGTCCAGCGGAAGTACAGATACGCAGTATTTT.

The CDR3 spells CASTPTAISGNTIYF. The CDR3 coding sequence is TGTGCCAGCACACCGACAGCTATCTCTGGAAACACCATATATTTT. The V and J genes are TRBV21-1 and TRBJ1-3; the D call of TRBD1 is as the table states it, not checked on the DNA. TRBV21-1 is recorded as a pseudogene. This CDR3 is 15 amino acids long.